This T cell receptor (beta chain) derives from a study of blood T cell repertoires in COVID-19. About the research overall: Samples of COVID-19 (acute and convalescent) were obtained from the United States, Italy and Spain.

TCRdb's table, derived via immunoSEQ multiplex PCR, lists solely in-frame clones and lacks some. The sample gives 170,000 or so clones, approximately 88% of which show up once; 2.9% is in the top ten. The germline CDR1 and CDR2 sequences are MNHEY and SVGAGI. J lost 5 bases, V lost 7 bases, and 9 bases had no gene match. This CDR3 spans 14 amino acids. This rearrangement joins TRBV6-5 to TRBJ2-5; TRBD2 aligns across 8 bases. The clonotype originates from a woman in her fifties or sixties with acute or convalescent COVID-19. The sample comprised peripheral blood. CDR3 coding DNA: TGTGCCAGCACCAGGACTAGCCCACCGGAGACCCAGTACTTC. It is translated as CASTRTSPPETQYF.